What follows are 30 T cell receptor beta chains derived from one specimen sequenced in a study of blood T cell repertoires in COVID-19. Using immunoSEQ multiplex PCR, the repertoire was profiled, and TCRdb retains in-frame clones only, with some absent. The table shows around 35,000 clones, with over 75% occurring only once. Sequenced sample: peripheral blood. Receptor source: a man between 65 and 85 years old with COVID-19, enrolled during active disease.

The chain joins TRBV6-5 to TRBJ1-2, with D perhaps TRBD1 (6 bases). This CDR3 has 14 amino acids. CDR1 is MNHEY and CDR2 is SVGAGI in the germline V gene. The V end lost 1 base, the J end lost 2 bases, and 8 bases lay between the germline ends. The chain's CDR3 is CASSYLTGNYGYTF. The CDR3 DNA reads as TGTGCCAGCAGTTACTTAACAGGGAACTATGGCTACACCTTC.

This chain joins TRBV3-1 (or the pseudogene TRBV3-2) and TRBJ2-7, with 8 nucleotides matching TRBD1. J gave up 2 bases and V 4 bases, and 7 bases lay outside the gene matches. The CDR3 is 15 residues long. CDR1 and CDR2 from the germline V gene are LGHDT and YNNKEL (reference sequence). Here the CDR3 reads CASSRGQGTPYEQYF. CDR3 sequence (DNA): TGTGCCAGCAGCCGAGGACAGGGAACTCCCTACGAGCAGTACTTC.

This rearrangement joins TRBV18 to TRBJ2-7, with D tentatively TRBD1 (5 bases). The CDR3 sequence is 14 residues long. Germline V gene lookup returns CDR1 KGHSH and CDR2 LQKENI. V was pared by 3 bases and J by 0 bases, with 9 bases between. This CDR3 is CASSPDSSSYEQYF. CDR3 nucleotides: TGTGCCAGCTCACCCGACAGCAGCTCCTACGAGCAGTACTTC.

V gene TRBV9 combines with J gene TRBJ2-2; TRBD2 matches 15 bases. The CDR3 has 18 residues. Per germline, CDR1 SGDLS and CDR2 YYNGEE. Trimming took 2 bases from V and 4 from J; bases not matched to a gene: 6. The CDR3 reads CASSVGLAGGPGTGELFF. The CDR3, as DNA: TGTGCCAGCAGCGTTGGACTAGCGGGAGGGCCGGGCACCGGGGAGCTGTTTTTT.

The genes are TRBV4-3 and TRBJ2-7, with 7 positions matching TRBD2. The CDR3 runs to 14 residues. V gave up 2 bases and J gave up 10 bases; unmatched junction bases: 11. Germline V CDR1 and CDR2: LGHNA, YSLEER. The CDR3 protein is CASSQPGLSDQQYF. The CDR3 DNA sequence: TGCGCCAGCAGCCAACCGGGACTAAGTGATCAACAGTACTTC.

This clone was detected once. This rearrangement joins TRBV27 to TRBJ1-1, with TRBD1 matching 7 bases. The J segment lost 0 bases and the V segment lost 5 bases, leaving 9 bases of the junction unmatched. The CDR3 has 16 residues. Germline values: CDR1 MNHEY, CDR2 SMNVEV (reference sequence). The CDR3: CASSLDTTGMNTEAFF. The DNA for the CDR3 is TGTGCCAGCAGTCTCGATACGACAGGGATGAACACTGAAGCTTTCTTT.

V is TRBV2 and J is TRBJ2-5, with TRBD2 matching 11 bases. From germline, CDR1 is SNHLY and CDR2 FYNNEI. The CDR3 runs 14 residues. The V gene end was trimmed by 11 bases and the J gene end by 5 bases; junction bases not matched to a gene: 10. Here the CDR3 reads CAGDSGRAGETQYF. The CDR3 coding sequence is TGTGCCGGGGATAGCGGGAGGGCCGGGGAGACCCAGTACTTC.

This clone was counted a single time. V usage is TRBV6-2 or TRBV6-3 and J usage is TRBJ2-7; 8 bases are shared with TRBD1. V lost 2 bases to trimming and J lost 3 bases; unmatched junction nucleotides: 9. Germline V gene data show CDR1 as MNHEY and CDR2 as SVGEGT. The CDR3 has 16 amino acids. The CDR3 loop is CASSYRRGRSSYEQYF. The CDR3, as DNA: TGTGCCAGCAGTTACCGCAGGGGGCGCTCTAGCTACGAGCAGTACTTC.

This clone showed up just a few times. The CDR3 spells CASSSNRGQPQHF. The CDR3 coding sequence is TGTGCCAGCAGTTCTAACAGGGGTCAGCCCCAGCATTTT. The J gene is TRBJ1-5, the V gene TRBV28; the match to TRBD1 covers 7 bases. J was trimmed by 6 bases and V by 4 bases; bases with no gene match: 3. The CDR3 is 13 residues long. Looked up from germline, CDR1 is MDHEN and CDR2 is SYDVKM.

The chain joins TRBV5-1 to TRBJ2-4; TRBD2 matches at 11 bases. This CDR3 contains 14 residues. V lost 4 bases, J lost 5 bases, and 2 bases stayed unmatched. The V gene's germline CDR1 is SGHRS and CDR2 YFSETQ. CDR3 residues: CASSAGLAENIQYF. The CDR3 DNA is TGCGCCAGCAGCGCGGGACTAGCGGAAAACATTCAGTACTTC.

This rearrangement joins TRBV28 to TRBJ2-3, with D possibly TRBD1 on 6 matching bases. V was pared by 5 bases and J by 3 bases, with 12 bases between. Germline CDR1 is MDHEN and CDR2 is SYDVKM. The CDR3 loop spans 14 amino acids. The CDR3 bases are TGTGCCAGCAGTCGGCCTACAGGGACAGATACGCAGTATTTT. It is translated as CASSRPTGTDTQYF.

The gene calls are TRBV19 and TRBJ1-1, with 7 bases fitting TRBD1. Germline CDR1 reads LNHDA; CDR2 reads SQIVND (reference sequence). V shed 6 bases and J 1 base; nucleotides not matched to a gene: 5. The CDR3 has 14 residues. The CDR3 here is CASSHRDRNTEAFF. In DNA, the CDR3 is TGTGCCAGTAGCCACAGGGACAGGAACACTGAAGCTTTCTTT.

This chain connects TRBV15 to TRBJ2-7, with no clear D. Trimming cost V 1 base and J 2 bases, with 15 bases left between them. Germline loops: CDR1 LNHNV, CDR2 YYDKDF (reference sequence). The CDR3 has 16 residues. CDR3 in amino acids: CATSRARLFRAYEQYF. The CDR3 DNA reads as TGTGCCACCAGCAGAGCTCGACTGTTTCGGGCCTACGAGCAGTACTTC.

This sequence joins TRBV7-9 and TRBJ2-3; 8 nucleotides align to TRBD1. J was trimmed by 0 bases and V by 5 bases; bases with no gene match: 4. Germline-derived CDR1 and CDR2 are SEHNR and FQNEAQ (reference sequence). The CDR3 has 15 amino acids. The CDR3 bases are TGTGCCAGCAGCCCCGGACAGGGAAGCACAGATACGCAGTATTTT. This translates into CASSPGQGSTDTQYF.

The chain joins TRBV4-1 to TRBJ1-6; a possible D gene is TRBD1 (5 bases). From germline, CDR1 is MGHRA and CDR2 YSYEKL. The germline V and J ends were trimmed by 4 bases and 9 bases, with 10 bases remaining between them. This CDR3 contains 13 residues. CDR3 protein: CASSPFGASPLHF. The CDR3 DNA reads as TGCGCCAGCAGCCCCTTTGGGGCTTCACCCCTCCACTTT.

CDR3 sequence reads: CASSPVAAYNEQFF. CDR3 nucleotides: TGTGCCAGCAGCCCCGTAGCGGCGTACAATGAGCAGTTCTTC. This chain links TRBV7-9 with TRBJ2-1, with D maybe TRBD2 (6 bases). The V gene's germline CDR1 is SEHNR and CDR2 FQNEAQ (reference sequence). This CDR3 has 14 amino acids. The V end lost 5 bases, the J end lost 4 bases, and 12 bases lay between the germline ends.

The rearrangement links TRBV15 to TRBJ2-7; weak D call: TRBD2 (6 bases). This CDR3 region has 16 residues. V was pared by 3 bases and J by 4 bases, with 19 bases between. The germline V gene has CDR1 LNHNV and CDR2 YYDKDF (reference sequence). The CDR3 loop is CATSSEQYPGRYEQYF. Here the CDR3 DNA reads TGTGCCACCAGCAGTGAACAGTACCCAGGGAGGTACGAGCAGTACTTC.

The chain links TRBV10-3 to TRBJ1-2, with TRBD1 identical over 10 bases. After removal of 5 bases from V and 7 bases from J, the junction contained 10 bases not matched to a gene. The germline V gene encodes CDR1 ENHRY and CDR2 SYGVKD. This CDR3 contains 15 residues. The chain's CDR3 is CAISTAGTGDFGYTF. Written as DNA, the CDR3 is TGTGCCATCAGTACGGCCGGGACAGGGGATTTTGGCTACACCTTC.

V usage is TRBV5-1 and J usage is TRBJ1-2, with TRBD1 identical over 7 bases. Trimming removed 4 bases from V and 2 bases from J; junction bases left unmatched: 5. Germline V gene data show CDR1 as SGHRS and CDR2 as YFSETQ. There are 14 residues in the CDR3. For the CDR3, the DNA is TGCGCCAGCAGCCCGGAAGGGGGCAACTATGGCTACACCTTC. Protein product: CASSPEGGNYGYTF.

Turning to this clone: The same CDR3 also results from other DNA sequences found in this sample. V is TRBV28 and J is TRBJ1-1; D not resolved. Germline CDR1 MDHEN, CDR2 SYDVKM. Trimming took 2 bases from V and 5 from J, leaving 6 bases between them. The CDR3 length is 12 residues. The CDR3 DNA reads TGTGCCAGCAGTTTAACTTTGACTGAAGCTTTCTTT. It specifies CASSLTLTEAFF.

This clone was observed a few times. The V and J genes are TRBV6-6 and TRBJ1-1; TRBD1 matches at 8 bases. Germline CDR1 reads MNHNY; CDR2 reads SVGAGI (reference sequence). This CDR3 has 14 residues. Trimming removed 6 bases from V and 5 bases from J; junction bases left unmatched: 8. This CDR3 is CASSSTGERTEAFF. In DNA form, the CDR3 reads TGTGCCAGCAGCTCGACAGGGGAGAGGACTGAAGCTTTCTTT.

V and J are TRBV5-1 and TRBJ1-3; 8 positions match TRBD1. This CDR3 spans 15 amino acids. The V and J ends lost 0 bases and 2 bases, in that order; junction bases with no gene match: 1. Germline V gene sequence: CDR1 SGHRS, CDR2 YFSETQ. The CDR3: CASSLGQGTGNTIYF. CDR3 DNA sequence: TGCGCCAGCAGCTTGGGACAGGGGACTGGAAACACCATATATTTT.

This clone has more than one count but fewer than ten. This chain connects TRBV6-5 to TRBJ2-7; possible D gene TRBD1, 5 bases. Trimming shortened V by 6 bases and J by 3 bases, and 12 bases separated the two germline ends. The CDR3 spans 13 residues. Germline V gene sequence: CDR1 MNHEY, CDR2 SVGAGI. The CDR3: CASRRGRDYEQYF. The CDR3 DNA reads TGTGCCAGCAGAAGGGGAAGGGACTACGAGCAGTACTTC.

The rearrangement joins TRBV6-2 or TRBV6-3 to TRBJ1-2; tentative D call: TRBD1 (6 bases). V lost 6 bases and J lost 4, with 15 bases in between. Germline CDR1 is MNHEY and CDR2 is SVGEGT. CDR3 size: 14 residues. CDR3: CASSKTGQLYGYTF. In nucleotides, the CDR3 is TGTGCCAGCAGCAAAACTGGACAGCTCTATGGCTACACCTTC.

The chain is built from TRBV5-6 and TRBJ2-2, with 12 bases aligning to TRBD2. Germline CDR1 reads SGHDT; CDR2 reads YYEEEE. J gave up 3 bases and V 3 bases, and 3 bases lay outside the gene matches. The CDR3 runs to 16 residues. The CDR3 spells CASSSLAGGDTGELFF. The CDR3 nucleotides read TGTGCCAGCAGCTCACTAGCGGGAGGAGACACCGGGGAGCTGTTTTTT.

This sequence joins TRBV9 and TRBJ1-3; D unclear. CDR1 and CDR2 from the germline V gene are SGDLS and YYNGEE. The CDR3 sequence is 17 residues long. Trimming left V 1 base short and J 3 bases short, with 17 bases between. CDR3 in DNA: TGTGCCAGCAGCGTATCCTCCGGCTGGGCCCTTGGAAACACCATATATTTT. This codes for CASSVSSGWALGNTIYF.

The V gene is TRBV3-1 (or the pseudogene TRBV3-2), the J gene TRBJ2-7; TRBD2 matches 8 bases. The germline V gene encodes CDR1 LGHDT and CDR2 YNNKEL (reference sequence). The CDR3 extends over 20 amino acids. The V gene end was trimmed by 1 base and the J gene end by 0 bases; junction bases not matched to a gene: 17. The CDR3 loop is CASSQGRAGGPQRTSYEQYF. CDR3 in DNA: TGTGCCAGCAGCCAAGGGAGGGCGGGAGGACCCCAAAGAACCTCCTACGAGCAGTACTTC.

The CDR3 here is CASSQEPRQGLDQPQHF. The CDR3 bases are TGTGCCAGCAGCCAAGAACCAAGACAGGGTTTAGATCAGCCCCAGCATTTT. The gene calls are TRBV3-1 (or the pseudogene TRBV3-2) and TRBJ1-5; 7 nucleotides match TRBD1. The CDR3 length is 17 residues. Germline CDR1 is LGHDT and CDR2 is YNNKEL (reference sequence). Unmatched junction bases numbered 10, after V lost 0 bases and J lost 5 bases.

The chain couples TRBV9 to TRBJ1-4, with D possibly being TRBD1 (6 bases). V was clipped by 3 bases and J by 6 bases, with 15 bases between them. The CDR3 runs to 15 residues. Germline CDR1 is SGDLS and CDR2 is YYNGEE. The CDR3 loop is CASSAGTGGHEKLFF. Written as DNA, the CDR3 is TGTGCCAGCAGCGCCGGGACCGGGGGGCATGAAAAACTGTTTTTT.

This clone was observed a single time. The chain carries TRBV4-1 and TRBJ2-3; 12 bases map to TRBD2. The V and J ends lost 0 bases and 10 bases, in that order; junction bases with no gene match: 8. The CDR3 length is 16 residues. Germline-derived CDR1 and CDR2 are MGHRA and YSYEKL. CDR3 region: CASSQEVTSGRFPQYF. The CDR3 DNA reads TGCGCCAGCAGCCAAGAGGTAACTAGCGGGAGGTTCCCGCAGTATTTT.